These 3 T cell receptor beta chains were all obtained from the same sample, sequenced in a study of T cell changes during pregnancy in multiple sclerosis. Profiled with immunoSEQ multiplex PCR; TCRdb holds only in-frame clones, not every one. The sample has fewer than 45,000 clones; 90% to 95% are singletons. The sample in question was CD4+ T cells from peripheral blood mononuclear cells, obtained in the third trimester of pregnancy. Source of these receptors: a female donor in good health, enrolled as a control in a pregnancy study.

The chain is built from TRBV19 and TRBJ1-1, with 7 bases that match TRBD1. The CDR3 is made up of 14 amino acids. V was clipped by 1 base and J by 1 base; unmatched bases: 0. CDR1 LNHDA and CDR2 SQIVND come from the germline V gene (reference sequence). CDR3 sequence reads: CASSIGDRNTEAFF. The CDR3 nucleotides read TGTGCCAGTAGTATAGGGGACAGGAACACTGAAGCTTTCTTT.

This rearrangement joins TRBV5-1 to TRBJ2-5; 13 positions match TRBD2. The CDR3 length is 16 residues. V gave up 4 bases and J gave up 5 bases; unmatched junction bases: 8. Germline lookup yields CDR1 SGHRS and CDR2 YFSETQ. Here the CDR3 DNA reads TGCGCCAGCAGCCCCCGACTAGCGGGGGGCGAGGAGACCCAGTACTTC. Its translation: CASSPRLAGGEETQYF.

This clone was recorded only once. V is TRBV6-5 and J is TRBJ2-4; 11 nucleotides match TRBD2. The CDR3 totals 15 residues. Germline V CDR1 and CDR2: MNHEY, SVGAGI. V lost 4 bases to trimming and J lost 11 bases; unmatched junction nucleotides: 10. The CDR3 sequence: CASSSAPGLADLQYF. CDR3 coding DNA: TGTGCCAGCAGTTCCGCCCCGGGACTAGCGGACCTTCAGTACTTC.